This T cell receptor (beta chain) comes out of a study of T cells after yellow fever vaccination. This clonotype was seen at least ten times. Its target is not known. Study-level points and caveats: Abundant clonotypes from the bulk population could get into FACS-sorted repertoires as contaminants.

Via MiXCR, TCRdb re-called the 5' RACE reads, giving one row per CDR3 protein. The table includes 300,000 to 350,000 distinct CDR3 sequences, 3.5% to 4.5% detected once. The TCR sequence derives from a man aged 18 to 29 who received the YFV17D yellow fever vaccine. Here the sequenced sample was PBMCs, taken 15 days after the yellow fever booster vaccination.

The CDR3 bases are TGCAGTGGAACCGGGACGTCGGGCTACACCTTC. It codes for CSGTGTSGYTF. V gene TRBV20-1 combines with J gene TRBJ1-2; D is possibly TRBD1 (5 bases). This CDR3 spans 11 amino acids. Germline-derived CDR1 and CDR2 are DFQATT and SNEGSKA (reference sequence). The V gene lost 7 bases and the J gene lost 8 bases, with 14 bases spanning the gap.